Presented here are 16 T cell receptor beta chains from one specimen sequenced in a study of T cell changes during pregnancy in multiple sclerosis (dated by TCRdb to about 2019). The library was generated by the immunoSEQ multiplex PCR assay. TCRdb limited this immuneACCESS table to in-frame rearrangements with V and J called. A share of clones is missing; checked studies link under half to unresolved V genes, and the rest is unexplained. A total of about 70,000 clones appear in this sample, almost 95% of them only once. Under 3% of the sample goes to the ten largest clones. The specimen comprised peripheral blood, sampled before pregnancy. These receptors were collected from a female donor with multiple sclerosis, enrolled in a pregnancy study.

The rearrangement uses TRBV5-1 and TRBJ2-7, with 10 bases matching TRBD1. Germline CDR1 is SGHRS and CDR2 is YFSETQ. The CDR3 has 14 amino acids. V lost 3 bases and J lost 2; bases outside the gene matches: 2. This CDR3 is CASSWTGGAYEQYF. CDR3 bases: TGCGCCAGCAGCTGGACAGGGGGAGCCTACGAGCAGTACTTC.

The chain is built from TRBV4-1 and TRBJ2-1, with 12 bases identical to TRBD2. V trimming: 1 base; J trimming: 10 bases; junction bases outside the gene matches: 8. Germline V gene data show CDR1 as MGHRA and CDR2 as YSYEKL. The CDR3 has 16 amino acids. For the CDR3, the DNA is TGCGCCAGCAGCCAAGTACTGACTAGCGGGGGCAAAGAGCAGTTCTTC. Translated, it gives CASSQVLTSGGKEQFF.

This clone appeared a single time. The rearrangement joins TRBV7-2 to TRBJ1-1; D is ambiguous. V was shortened by 0 bases and J by 4 bases, with 9 bases between the two germline ends. Per the germline V gene, CDR1 is SGHTA and CDR2 is FQGNSA. The CDR3 runs to 14 residues. The CDR3 reads CASSLASGFTEAFF. The CDR3 nucleotides are TGTGCCAGCAGCTTAGCGTCCGGGTTCACTGAAGCTTTCTTT.

The chain couples TRBV5-6 to TRBJ1-3; D is unresolved. V dropped 0 bases and J dropped 4 bases, with 8 bases sitting between them. The CDR3 has 14 amino acids. The germline gives CDR1 SGHDT, CDR2 YYEEEE. The CDR3 sequence: CASSLVSGGNTIYF. DNA of the CDR3: TGTGCCAGCAGCTTGGTATCGGGGGGAAACACCATATATTTT.

The chain employs TRBV4-2 and TRBJ1-2, with 9 nucleotides matching TRBD1. The CDR3 runs 15 residues. Germline CDR1 reads LGHNA; CDR2 reads YNFKEQ. V trimming: 0 bases; J trimming: 2 bases; junction bases outside the gene matches: 1. DNA for the CDR3: TGTGCCAGCAGCCAAGATGGACAGGGGAACTATGGCTACACCTTC. This translates into CASSQDGQGNYGYTF.

The chain links TRBV11-3 to TRBJ2-1; 10 positions agree with TRBD2. Germline loops: CDR1 SGHNT, CDR2 YENEEA. CDR3 length: 14 residues. The junction had 0 bases not matched to a gene; V was cut back by 3 bases and J by 4 bases. CDR3 nucleotides: TGTGCCAGCAGCTTGGGACTAGCGTACAATGAGCAGTTCTTC. It is translated as CASSLGLAYNEQFF.

This chain connects TRBV6-5 to TRBJ2-7; D call uncertain. Germline lookup yields CDR1 MNHEY and CDR2 SVGAGI. V was cut by 0 bases and J by 0 bases, with 9 bases left in between. CDR3 length: 15 amino acids. The CDR3 region has the DNA TGTGCCAGCAGTTACTCATGGCACTACTCCTACGAGCAGTACTTC. As protein: CASSYSWHYSYEQYF.

This chain joins TRBV7-9 and TRBJ2-7; TRBD2 matches at 8 bases. The CDR3 loop spans 16 amino acids. Looked up from germline, CDR1 is SEHNR and CDR2 is FQNEAQ (reference sequence). Trimming took 5 bases from V and 3 from J; bases not matched to a gene: 12. CDR3 region: CASSRGGSGSFYEQYF. The CDR3 DNA sequence: TGTGCCAGCAGCCGGGGCGGGAGCGGGAGCTTCTACGAGCAGTACTTC.

This sequence joins TRBV27 and TRBJ2-7, with a tentative D call TRBD2 (6 bases). The length of the CDR3 is 15 residues. Germline V gene lookup returns CDR1 MNHEY and CDR2 SMNVEV (reference sequence). Trimming removed 9 bases from V and 4 bases from J, with 22 bases in between. CDR3 in DNA: TGTGCCAGTAGCCTAAAGGGACTTTCCCAATACGAGCAGTACTTC. Its protein product is CASSLKGLSQYEQYF.

V and J are TRBV6-1 and TRBJ2-7, with D possibly matching TRBD2 (5 bases). The CDR3 sequence is 11 residues long. Looked up from germline, CDR1 is MNHNS and CDR2 is SASEGT. With 7 bases removed from V and 7 bases from J, the gap between germline ends came to 11 bases. This CDR3 is CASTLAGEQYF. Written as DNA, the CDR3 is TGTGCCAGCACCCTAGCCGGGGAGCAGTACTTC.

The V and J genes are TRBV19 and TRBJ2-7; 8 nucleotides agree with TRBD1. V gave up 5 bases and J gave up 6 bases; unmatched junction bases: 9. CDR3 length equals 14 residues. From germline, CDR1 is LNHDA and CDR2 SQIVND (reference sequence). CDR3 nucleotides: TGTGCCAGTAGTCCCAGGGGGCGCCTCTCCGAGCAGTACTTC. Encoded protein: CASSPRGRLSEQYF.

The chain carries TRBV5-1 and TRBJ2-1; 10 nucleotides agree with TRBD2. J was trimmed by 6 bases and V by 4 bases; bases with no gene match: 4. The CDR3 consists of 14 residues. The germline gives CDR1 SGHRS, CDR2 YFSETQ. As DNA, the CDR3 is TGCGCCAGCAGCCCATGGACTAGCGGCAATGAGCAGTTCTTC. This codes for CASSPWTSGNEQFF.

The rearrangement uses TRBV7-2 and TRBJ2-1, with 11 bases lining up with TRBD2. V lost 3 bases and J lost 0; bases outside the gene matches: 7. Germline values: CDR1 SGHTA, CDR2 FQGNSA. The CDR3 is 18 residues long. CDR3 region: CASSFRTSGYVSYNEQFF. The CDR3 DNA is TGTGCCAGCAGCTTTCGGACTAGCGGGTACGTCTCCTACAATGAGCAGTTCTTC.

This chain links TRBV27 with TRBJ2-2; D remains ambiguous. Germline-derived CDR1 and CDR2 are MNHEY and SMNVEV (reference sequence). The CDR3 runs to 13 residues. Trimming shortened V by 0 bases and J by 9 bases, and 8 bases separated the two germline ends. CDR3 loop: CASSLSSERELFF. CDR3 sequence (DNA): TGTGCCAGCAGTTTATCGTCGGAGCGGGAGCTGTTTTTT.

The J gene is TRBJ1-2, the V gene TRBV25-1, with TRBD1 identical over 12 bases. V trimming: 4 bases; J trimming: 7 bases; junction bases outside the gene matches: 7. The CDR3 consists of 15 residues. Per germline, CDR1 MGHDK and CDR2 SYGVNS. As DNA, the CDR3 is TGTGCCAGCAGTGGCTCCGGGACAGGGGGCCTTGGCTACACCTTC. Translated, it gives CASSGSGTGGLGYTF.

This clone was observed once. The chain employs TRBV2 and TRBJ2-1; 11 bases agree with TRBD1. The CDR3 length is 16 residues. V was clipped by 5 bases and J by 7 bases; unmatched bases: 10. Germline V gene lookup returns CDR1 SNHLY and CDR2 FYNNEI. CDR3 residues: CASSSPRDRGLNEQFF. CDR3 sequence (DNA): TGTGCCAGCAGTTCCCCGCGGGACAGGGGGTTAAATGAGCAGTTCTTC.